These 4 T cell receptor beta chains came from one sample sequenced in a study of tumor-infiltrating lymphocytes in primary liver carcinoma. A constant-region primer primed TCR beta cDNA synthesis from roughly 500 ng of total RNA. Sequencing libraries for TCR beta derived from three nested multiplex PCR rounds that used slightly modified ARM-PCR. Use of TRBV1-TRBV30 forward primers with a C-beta reverse primer characterized the first two PCR rounds, which lasted around 9 cycles each. TCRdb re-called the multiplex PCR reads through MiXCR, storing one row per CDR3 protein. The data hold fewer than 350,000 distinct CDR3 sequences, with 50% to 70% observed a single time. Unsorted whole blood supplied the blood RNA, and germline DNA was isolated too. The sample taken for sequencing was peripheral blood. These receptors were obtained from a man aged 40-55 years with primary liver carcinoma and hepatitis B virus infection.

The chain links TRBV4-2 to TRBJ2-3; tentatively, D is TRBD2 (5 bases). The CDR3 has 16 amino acids. V lost 3 bases and J lost 4, with 17 bases in between. CDR1 is LGHNA, CDR2 YNFKEQ, per germline. The CDR3 sequence: CASSHNPVDSADTQYF. The CDR3 bases are TGTGCCAGCAGCCATAACCCAGTGGATAGCGCAGATACGCAGTATTTT.

This clonotype was detected many times. The V call is TRBV29-1, the J call TRBJ2-3; 11 bases fit TRBD2. The CDR3 extends over 14 amino acids. CDR1 and CDR2 from the germline V gene are SQVTM and ANQGSEA. V trimming: 5 bases; J trimming: 2 bases; junction bases outside the gene matches: 3. This chain's CDR3 is CSVMGLAVTDTQYF. CDR3 coding DNA: TGCAGCGTTATGGGACTAGCGGTCACAGATACGCAGTATTTT.

With respect to this clonotype: Germline is not matched at one junction end, which may reflect a read error. The rearrangement joins TRBV6-5 to TRBJ2-7, with a possible D match to TRBD1 (5 bases). Germline-derived CDR1 and CDR2 are MNHEY and SVGAGI. The CDR3 is made up of 13 amino acids. CDR3: CATFDDRTYERYF. CDR3 coding DNA: TGTGCCACCTTTGATGACAGAACCTACGAGCGGTACTTC.

V usage is TRBV29-1 and J usage is TRBJ2-2, with TRBD2 identical over 7 bases. The V segment lost 7 bases and the J segment 4 bases; nucleotides outside the gene matches: 9. Germline V gene sequence: CDR1 SQVTM, CDR2 ANQGSEA. The CDR3 sequence is 14 residues long. This chain's CDR3 is CSAVRGDFTGELFF. The CDR3 DNA is TGCAGCGCTGTTCGGGGGGACTTCACCGGGGAGCTGTTTTTT.